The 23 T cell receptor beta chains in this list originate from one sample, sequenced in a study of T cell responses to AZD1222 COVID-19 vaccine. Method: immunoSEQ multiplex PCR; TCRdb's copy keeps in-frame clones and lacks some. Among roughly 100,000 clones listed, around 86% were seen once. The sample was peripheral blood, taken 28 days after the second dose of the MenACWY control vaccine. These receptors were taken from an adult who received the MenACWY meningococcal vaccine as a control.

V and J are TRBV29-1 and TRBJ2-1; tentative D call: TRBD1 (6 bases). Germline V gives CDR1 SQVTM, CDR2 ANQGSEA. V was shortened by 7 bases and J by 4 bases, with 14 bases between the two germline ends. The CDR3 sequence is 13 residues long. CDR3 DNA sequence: TGCAGCGCCAGACAGGCTAGTTACAATGAGCAGTTCTTC. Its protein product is CSARQASYNEQFF.

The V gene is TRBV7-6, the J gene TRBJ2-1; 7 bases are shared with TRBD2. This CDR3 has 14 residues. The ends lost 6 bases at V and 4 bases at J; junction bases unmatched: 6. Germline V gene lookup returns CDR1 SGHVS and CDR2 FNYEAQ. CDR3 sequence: CASSGGGWYNEQFF. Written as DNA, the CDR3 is TGTGCCAGCAGTGGGGGGGGTTGGTACAATGAGCAGTTCTTC.

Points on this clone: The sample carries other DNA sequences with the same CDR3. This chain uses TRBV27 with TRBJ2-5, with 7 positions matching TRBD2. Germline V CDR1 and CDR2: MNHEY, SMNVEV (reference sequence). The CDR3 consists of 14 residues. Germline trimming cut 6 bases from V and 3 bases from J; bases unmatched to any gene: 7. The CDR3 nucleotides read TGTGCCAGCAGCTGGGACTACACCAAAGAGACCCAGTACTTC. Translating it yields CASSWDYTKETQYF.

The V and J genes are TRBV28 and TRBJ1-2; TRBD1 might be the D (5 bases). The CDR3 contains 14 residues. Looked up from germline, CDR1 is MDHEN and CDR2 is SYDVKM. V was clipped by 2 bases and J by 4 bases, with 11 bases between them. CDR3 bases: TGTGCCAGCAGTTTAGATGGGGGTGGCTATGGCTACACCTTC. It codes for CASSLDGGGYGYTF.

CDR3 protein: CASRYTDTAEQYF. In DNA, the CDR3 is TGTGCCAGCAGATATACCGACACAGCCGAGCAGTACTTC. V usage is TRBV5-6 and J usage is TRBJ2-7, with D uncertain. This CDR3 contains 13 residues. Trimming left V 5 bases short and J 6 bases short, with 15 bases between. Germline loops: CDR1 SGHDT, CDR2 YYEEEE.

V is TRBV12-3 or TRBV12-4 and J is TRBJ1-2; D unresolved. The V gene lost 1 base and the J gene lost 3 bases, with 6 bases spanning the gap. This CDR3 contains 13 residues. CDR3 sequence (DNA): TGTGCCAGCAGTTTAGACCCATACTATGGCTACACCTTC. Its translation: CASSLDPYYGYTF.

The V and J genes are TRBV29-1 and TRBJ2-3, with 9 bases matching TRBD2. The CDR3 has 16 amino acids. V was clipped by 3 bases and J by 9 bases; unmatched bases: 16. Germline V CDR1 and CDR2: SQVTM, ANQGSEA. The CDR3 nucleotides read TGCAGCGTTGATGGTGCGAGCGGGGGGTTCTCTCGGACGCAGTATTTT. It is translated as CSVDGASGGFSRTQYF.

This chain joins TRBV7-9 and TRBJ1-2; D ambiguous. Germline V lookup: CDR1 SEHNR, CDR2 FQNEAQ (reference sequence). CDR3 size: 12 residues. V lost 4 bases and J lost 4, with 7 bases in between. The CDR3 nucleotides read TGTGCCAGCAGCTCGGACCTCTATGGCTACACCTTC. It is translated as CASSSDLYGYTF.

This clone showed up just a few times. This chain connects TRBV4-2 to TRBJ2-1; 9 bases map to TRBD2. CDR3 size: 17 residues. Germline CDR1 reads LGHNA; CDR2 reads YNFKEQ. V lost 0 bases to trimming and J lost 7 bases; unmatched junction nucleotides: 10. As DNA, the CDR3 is TGTGCCAGCAGCCAAGATTTAGCTAGCGGGGTACTTAATGAGCAGTTCTTC. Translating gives CASSQDLASGVLNEQFF.

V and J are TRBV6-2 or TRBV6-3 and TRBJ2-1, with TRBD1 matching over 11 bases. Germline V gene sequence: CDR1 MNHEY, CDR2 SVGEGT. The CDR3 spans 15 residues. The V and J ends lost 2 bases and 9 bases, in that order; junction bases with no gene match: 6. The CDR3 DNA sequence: TGTGCCAGCAGTTACCTCCCGGGACAGGGGGGTGAGCAGTTCTTC. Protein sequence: CASSYLPGQGGEQFF.

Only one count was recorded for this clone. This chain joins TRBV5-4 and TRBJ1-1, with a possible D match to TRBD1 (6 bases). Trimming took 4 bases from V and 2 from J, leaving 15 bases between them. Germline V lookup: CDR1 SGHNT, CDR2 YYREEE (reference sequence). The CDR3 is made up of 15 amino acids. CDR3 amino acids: CASSPIDRPNTEAFF. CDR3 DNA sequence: TGTGCCAGCAGCCCTATCGACAGGCCTAACACTGAAGCTTTCTTT.

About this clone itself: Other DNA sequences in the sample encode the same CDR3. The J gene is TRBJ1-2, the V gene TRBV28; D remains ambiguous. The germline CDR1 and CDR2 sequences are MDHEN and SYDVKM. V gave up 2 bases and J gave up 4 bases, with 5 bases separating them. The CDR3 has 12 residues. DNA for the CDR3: TGTGCCAGCAGTTTAGGTTCCTATGGCTACACCTTC. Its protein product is CASSLGSYGYTF.

The CDR3 spells CASSSSRPLANYGYTF. The CDR3, as DNA: TGTGCCAGCAGTTCCTCACGCCCGTTAGCTAACTATGGCTACACCTTC. This chain links TRBV28 with TRBJ1-2, with D unclear. Trimming took off 4 bases at V and 0 bases at J, with 15 bases between the two ends. The CDR3 length is 16 residues. CDR1 is MDHEN and CDR2 is SYDVKM in the germline V gene.

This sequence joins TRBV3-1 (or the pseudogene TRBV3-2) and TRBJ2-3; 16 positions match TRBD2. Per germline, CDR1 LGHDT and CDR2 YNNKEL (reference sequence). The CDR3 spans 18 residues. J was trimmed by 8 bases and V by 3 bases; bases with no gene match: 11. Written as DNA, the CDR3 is TGTGCCAGCAGCCAGGTTTCCGGGACTAGCGGGGGGGTGAGTACGCAGTATTTT. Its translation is CASSQVSGTSGGVSTQYF.

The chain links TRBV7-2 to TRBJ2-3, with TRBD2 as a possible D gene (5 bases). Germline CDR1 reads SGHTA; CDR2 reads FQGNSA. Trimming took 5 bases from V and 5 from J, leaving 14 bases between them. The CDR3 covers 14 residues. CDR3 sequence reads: CASSDGVREDTQYF. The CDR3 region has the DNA TGTGCCAGCAGCGACGGGGTGAGGGAAGATACGCAGTATTTT.

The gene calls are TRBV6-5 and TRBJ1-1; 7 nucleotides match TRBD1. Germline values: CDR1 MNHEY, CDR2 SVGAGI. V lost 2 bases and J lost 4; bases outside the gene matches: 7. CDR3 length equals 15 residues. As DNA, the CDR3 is TGTGCCAGCAGTTACGGGGACAGAGACCTCACTGAAGCTTTCTTT. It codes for CASSYGDRDLTEAFF.

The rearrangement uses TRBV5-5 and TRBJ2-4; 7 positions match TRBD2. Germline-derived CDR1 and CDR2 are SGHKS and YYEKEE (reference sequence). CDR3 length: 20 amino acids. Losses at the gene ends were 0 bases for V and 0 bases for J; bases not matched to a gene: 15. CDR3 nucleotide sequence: TGTGCCAGCAGCTTGGCCTGGGGGGGACTTGAATCCTCAGCCAAAAACATTCAGTACTTC. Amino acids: CASSLAWGGLESSAKNIQYF.

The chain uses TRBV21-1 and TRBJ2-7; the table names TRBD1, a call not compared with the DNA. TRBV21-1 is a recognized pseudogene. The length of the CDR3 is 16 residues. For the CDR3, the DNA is TGTGCCAGCAACTCAGGGGGCACCTATTGCTCCTACGAGCAGTACTTC. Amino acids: CASNSGGTYCSYEQYF.

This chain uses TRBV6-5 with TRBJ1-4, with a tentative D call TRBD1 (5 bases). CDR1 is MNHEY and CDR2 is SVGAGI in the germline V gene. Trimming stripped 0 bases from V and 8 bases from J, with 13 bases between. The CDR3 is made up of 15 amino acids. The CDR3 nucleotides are TGTGCCAGCAGTTACTCATCCGGGACCCGGGAAAAACTGTTTTTT. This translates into CASSYSSGTREKLFF.

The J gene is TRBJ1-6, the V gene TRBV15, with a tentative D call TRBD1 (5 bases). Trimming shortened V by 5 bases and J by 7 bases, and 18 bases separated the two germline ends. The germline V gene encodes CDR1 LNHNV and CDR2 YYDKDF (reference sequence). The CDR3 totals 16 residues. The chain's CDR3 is CATSFDTGGRNSPLHF. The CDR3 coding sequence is TGTGCCACCAGCTTCGACACCGGGGGTAGAAATTCACCCCTCCACTTT.

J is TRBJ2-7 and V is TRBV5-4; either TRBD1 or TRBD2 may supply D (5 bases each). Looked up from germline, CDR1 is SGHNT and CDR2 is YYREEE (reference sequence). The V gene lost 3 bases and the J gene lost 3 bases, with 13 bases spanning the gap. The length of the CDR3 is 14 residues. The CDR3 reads CASSSSGTLYEQYF. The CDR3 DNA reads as TGTGCCAGCAGCTCGTCGGGGACCCTCTACGAGCAGTACTTC. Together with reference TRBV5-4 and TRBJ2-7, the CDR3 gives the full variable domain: ETGVTQSPTHLIKTRGQQVTLRCSSQSGHNTVSWYQQALGQGPQFIFQYYREEENGRGNFPPRFSGLQFPNYSSELNVNALELDDSALYLCASSSSGTLYEQYFGPGTRLTVT.

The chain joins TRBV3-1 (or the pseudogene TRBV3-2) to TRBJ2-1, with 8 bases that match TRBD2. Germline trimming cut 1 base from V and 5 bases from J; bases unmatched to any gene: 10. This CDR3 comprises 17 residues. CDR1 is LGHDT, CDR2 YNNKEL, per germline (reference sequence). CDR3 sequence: CASSQAISGVAHNEQFF. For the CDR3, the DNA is TGTGCCAGCAGCCAAGCGATTAGCGGGGTCGCCCACAATGAGCAGTTCTTC.

The CDR3 region has the DNA TGTGCCAGCAGCCTGGACGGAAGAATGAACACTGAAGCTTTCTTT. Its translation is CASSLDGRMNTEAFF. The rearrangement uses TRBV11-3 and TRBJ1-1; no clear D gene. CDR1 is SGHNT and CDR2 is YENEEA in the germline V gene. Trimming stripped 5 bases from V and 0 bases from J, with 13 bases between. CDR3 length: 15 amino acids. The entire variable domain, with the rest obtained from reference TRBV11-3 and TRBJ1-1, is as follows: EAGVVQSPRYKIIEKKQPVAFWCNPISGHNTLYWYLQNLGQGPELLIRYENEEAVDDSQLPKDRFSAERLKGVDSTLKIQPAELGDSAVYLCASSLDGRMNTEAFFGQGTRLTVV.